This passage covers 17 T cell receptor beta chains from one sample sequenced in a study (dated by TCRdb to about 2016). To prepare the library, RT-PCR was applied. Sequencing was performed on an Illumina MiSeq. The public reads were reanalyzed by TCRdb: fastp trimming at Q25, MiXCR alignment, in-frame beta chains only. CDR3 protein duplicates are merged, each entry listing the most common genes and DNA. The sample yields around 700,000 distinct CDR3 sequences; about 14% were counted once. Of the sample, roughly 4% is held by the ten largest clones. Sequencing was carried out using memory CD4+ T cells from blood. The origin of the receptors is a female donor in good health, serving as a healthy control.

This clonotype has ten or more counts. V usage is TRBV6-5 and J usage is TRBJ2-7, with TRBD2 matching over 14 bases. CDR3 length: 19 amino acids. Germline assignment: CDR1 MNHEY and CDR2 SVGAGI. J lost 0 bases, V lost 5 bases, and 12 bases had no gene match. The CDR3 spells CASSTSGTSGRPISYEQYF. The DNA of the CDR3 is TGTGCCAGCAGTACCTCCGGGACTAGCGGGAGACCTATCTCCTACGAGCAGTACTTC.

J is TRBJ1-2 and V is TRBV3-1, with no clear D. V dropped 5 bases and J dropped 4 bases, with 11 bases sitting between them. Germline CDR1 is LGHDT and CDR2 is YNNKEL (reference sequence). CDR3 size: 13 residues. CDR3 nucleotides: TGTGCCAGCAGCTCACGACAAGTCTATGGCTACACCTTC. Translation: CASSSRQVYGYTF.

This clonotype has a count of ten or more. V gene TRBV4-3 combines with J gene TRBJ1-1; no clear D gene. Germline V lookup: CDR1 LGHNA, CDR2 YSLEER. V was pared by 4 bases and J by 5 bases, with 11 bases between. This CDR3 is built from 13 residues. The CDR3 bases are TGCGCCAGCAGCCGAGAAAAGTATACTGAAGCTTTCTTT. As protein: CASSREKYTEAFF.

The rearrangement uses TRBV5-6 and TRBJ2-7, with a tentative D call TRBD1 (6 bases). Germline CDR1 is SGHDT and CDR2 is YYEEEE. The CDR3 spans 19 residues. V lost 7 bases, J lost 3 bases, and 32 bases lay in between. The CDR3: CASRLDWGQGHTGGYEQYF. The CDR3 DNA sequence: TGTGCCAGCCGGCTTGATTGGGGTCAGGGGCATACCGGCGGCTACGAGCAGTACTTC.

This clonotype turned up a few times. The rearrangement uses TRBV7-2 and TRBJ1-2; TRBD1 matches 9 bases. This CDR3 comprises 14 residues. With V trimmed by 7 bases and J by 6 bases, 9 bases remained unmatched. Germline loops: CDR1 SGHTA, CDR2 FQGNSA. CDR3 sequence (DNA): TGTGCCAGCACCCGAGAGGGACAGGGTCATGGCTACACCTTC. Translating gives CASTREGQGHGYTF.

The J gene is TRBJ1-1, the V gene TRBV5-1; TRBD1 matches at 7 bases. Germline CDR1 and CDR2: SGHRS and YFSETQ. The length of the CDR3 is 16 residues. The V and J ends lost 4 bases and 1 base, in that order; junction bases with no gene match: 10. The CDR3 DNA reads as TGCGCCAGCAGCCCGACGGCCGGGACAGAGAACACTGAAGCTTTCTTT. As protein: CASSPTAGTENTEAFF.

This rearrangement joins TRBV12-3 or TRBV12-4 to TRBJ1-2; possibly TRBD1 for D (5 bases). V was pared by 3 bases and J by 8 bases, with 16 bases between. The CDR3 is 14 residues long. The CDR3 region is CASSLGGGVGGYTF. The CDR3 region has the DNA TGTGCCAGCAGTTTGGGGGGTGGAGTAGGCGGCTACACCTTC.

This clonotype was observed a few times. The rearrangement links TRBV2 to TRBJ2-1, with 12 bases lining up with TRBD2. The V segment lost 3 bases and the J segment 10 bases; nucleotides outside the gene matches: 7. Per germline, CDR1 SNHLY and CDR2 FYNNEI. CDR3 length equals 15 residues. The CDR3 sequence: CASSDIGLAGIEQFF. CDR3 bases: TGTGCCAGCAGTGATATCGGACTAGCGGGGATAGAGCAGTTCTTC.

This clonotype came up a few times. This chain links TRBV7-3 with TRBJ2-1, with 9 bases matching TRBD2. Germline V gene data show CDR1 as SGHTA and CDR2 as FQGTGA. This CDR3 contains 15 residues. The J segment lost 3 bases and the V segment lost 5 bases, leaving 5 bases of the junction unmatched. CDR3 in amino acids: CASSEGLAYYNEQFF. In DNA, the CDR3 is TGTGCCAGCAGCGAAGGACTAGCGTACTACAATGAGCAGTTCTTC.

With regard to this clonotype: A read error may produce the germline difference seen at one junction end. The V call is TRBV3-1, the J call TRBJ2-7; no reliable D call. The germline V gene encodes CDR1 LGHDT and CDR2 YNNKEL (reference sequence). The CDR3 has 13 amino acids. CDR3 nucleotide sequence: TGTGCCAGCAGCCAAGATCTTGGCCGCCACCCGCACTTC. As protein: CASSQDLGRHPHF.

The V and J genes are TRBV27 and TRBJ1-2, with 8 bases that match TRBD1. Germline V gives CDR1 MNHEY, CDR2 SMNVEV (reference sequence). V shed 3 bases and J 2 bases; nucleotides not matched to a gene: 5. The CDR3 extends over 15 amino acids. The CDR3 DNA follows: TGTGCCAGCAGTTTCCGGACAGGGCTAAACTATGGCTACACCTTC. Protein sequence: CASSFRTGLNYGYTF.

The V gene is TRBV7-2, the J gene TRBJ2-7, with D perhaps TRBD1 (6 bases). This CDR3 region has 16 residues. The V end lost 4 bases, the J end lost 5 bases, and 21 bases lay between the germline ends. Germline V lookup: CDR1 SGHTA, CDR2 FQGNSA. The CDR3 loop reads CASSYLPGTWGHEQYF. In DNA form, the CDR3 reads TGTGCCAGCAGCTATCTCCCCGGGACATGGGGCCACGAGCAGTACTTC.

The chain is built from TRBV5-1 and TRBJ2-7; D might be TRBD1 (6 bases). This CDR3 has 14 residues. V was trimmed by 4 bases and J by 6 bases, leaving 17 bases between them. The germline CDR1 and CDR2 sequences are SGHRS and YFSETQ. CDR3 sequence reads: CASSGQQGSLEQYF. Written as DNA, the CDR3 is TGCGCCAGCAGCGGACAGCAGGGTAGTCTCGAGCAGTACTTC.

This chain connects TRBV2 to TRBJ2-5; D might be TRBD2 (5 bases). This CDR3 has 13 residues. V was clipped by 4 bases and J by 5 bases, with 11 bases between them. Germline CDR1 is SNHLY and CDR2 is FYNNEI. CDR3 nucleotide sequence: TGTGCCAGCAGTGTTCGGGGAACGGAGACCCAGTACTTC. Its protein is CASSVRGTETQYF.

This clonotype occurred a few times. The chain couples TRBV7-2 to TRBJ1-5; D is unclear. Germline V gives CDR1 SGHTA, CDR2 FQGNSA. The CDR3 is 12 residues long. Trimming removed 5 bases at V and 5 bases at J, with 7 bases between. CDR3 region: CASSPADQPQHF. CDR3 nucleotide sequence: TGTGCCAGCAGCCCCGCGGATCAGCCCCAGCATTTT.

The chain recombines TRBV4-1 with TRBJ2-6, with TRBD2 matching 7 bases. The CDR3 totals 17 residues. Germline V CDR1 and CDR2: MGHRA, YSYEKL. With V trimmed by 4 bases and J by 2 bases, 8 bases remained unmatched. CDR3 in DNA: TGCGCCAGCAGCCTCGCGGGAGACCGACCTGGGGCCAACGTCCTGACTTTC. It is translated as CASSLAGDRPGANVLTF.

At least ten counts were recorded for this clonotype. V gene TRBV20-1 combines with J gene TRBJ2-5; D is tentatively TRBD1 or TRBD2 (6 bases each). V lost 0 bases, J lost 7 bases, and 12 bases lay in between. The CDR3 loop spans 13 amino acids. The V gene's germline CDR1 is DFQATT and CDR2 SNEGSKA (reference sequence). In DNA, the CDR3 is TGCAGTGCTAGAGATGGGGGGCCCGGGACCCAGTACTTC. Translating gives CSARDGGPGTQYF.